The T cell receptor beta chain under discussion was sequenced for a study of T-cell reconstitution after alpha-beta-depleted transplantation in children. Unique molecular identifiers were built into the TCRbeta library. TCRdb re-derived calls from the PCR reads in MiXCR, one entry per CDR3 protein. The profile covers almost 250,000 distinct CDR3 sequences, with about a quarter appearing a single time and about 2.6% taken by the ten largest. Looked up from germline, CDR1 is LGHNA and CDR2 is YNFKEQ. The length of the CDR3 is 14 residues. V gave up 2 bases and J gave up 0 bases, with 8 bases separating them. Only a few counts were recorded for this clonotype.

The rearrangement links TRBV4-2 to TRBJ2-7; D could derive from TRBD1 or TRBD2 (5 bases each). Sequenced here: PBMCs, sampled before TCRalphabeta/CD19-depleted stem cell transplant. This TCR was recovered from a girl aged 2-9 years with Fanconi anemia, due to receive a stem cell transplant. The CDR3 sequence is CASSQRDPSYEQYF. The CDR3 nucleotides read TGTGCCAGCAGCCAAAGGGACCCCTCCTACGAGCAGTACTTC.